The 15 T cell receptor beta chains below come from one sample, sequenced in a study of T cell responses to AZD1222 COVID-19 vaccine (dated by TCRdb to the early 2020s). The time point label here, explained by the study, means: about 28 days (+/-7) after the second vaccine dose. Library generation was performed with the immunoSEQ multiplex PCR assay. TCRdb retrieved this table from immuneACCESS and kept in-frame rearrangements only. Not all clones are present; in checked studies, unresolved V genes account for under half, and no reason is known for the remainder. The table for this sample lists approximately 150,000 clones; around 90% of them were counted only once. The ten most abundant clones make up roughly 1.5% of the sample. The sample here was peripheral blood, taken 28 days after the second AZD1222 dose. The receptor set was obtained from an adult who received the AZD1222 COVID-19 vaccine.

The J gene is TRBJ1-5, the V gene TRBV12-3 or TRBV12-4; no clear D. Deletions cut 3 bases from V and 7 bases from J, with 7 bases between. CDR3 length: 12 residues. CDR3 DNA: TGTGCCAGCAGTTTGGTCCCCCAGCCCCAGCATTTT. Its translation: CASSLVPQPQHF.

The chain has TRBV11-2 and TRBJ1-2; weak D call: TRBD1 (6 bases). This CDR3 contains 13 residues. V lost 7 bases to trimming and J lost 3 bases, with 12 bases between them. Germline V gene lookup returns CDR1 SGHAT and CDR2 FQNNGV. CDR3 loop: CASTHREDYGYTF. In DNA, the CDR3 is TGTGCCAGCACTCACAGGGAGGACTATGGCTACACCTTC.

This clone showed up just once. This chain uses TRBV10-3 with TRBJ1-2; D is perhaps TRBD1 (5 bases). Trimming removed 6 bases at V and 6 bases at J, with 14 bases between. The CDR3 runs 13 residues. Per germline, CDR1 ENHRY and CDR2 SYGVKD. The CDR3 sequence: CAISPATGDGYTF. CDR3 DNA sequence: TGTGCCATCAGCCCGGCCACAGGTGATGGCTACACCTTC.

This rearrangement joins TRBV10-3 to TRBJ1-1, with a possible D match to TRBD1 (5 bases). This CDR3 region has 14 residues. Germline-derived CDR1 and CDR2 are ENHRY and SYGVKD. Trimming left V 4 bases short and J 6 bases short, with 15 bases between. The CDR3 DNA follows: TGTGCCATCAGTGCGGGGGGAGTGAGCTCTGAAGCTTTCTTT. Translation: CAISAGGVSSEAFF.

CDR3 in amino acids: CASSEALAGVETQYF. The CDR3 DNA reads as TGTGCCAGCAGTGAAGCCCTAGCGGGAGTGGAGACGCAGTATTTT. The chain carries TRBV2 and TRBJ2-3; TRBD2 aligns across 10 bases. The CDR3 totals 15 residues. Germline V lookup: CDR1 SNHLY, CDR2 FYNNEI. V was pared by 0 bases and J by 9 bases, with 6 bases of the junction left unmatched.

This CDR3 is CASSAGRVVWETQYF. The CDR3 DNA reads TGTGCCAGCAGCGCGGGCCGGGTAGTCTGGGAGACCCAGTACTTC. J is TRBJ2-5 and V is TRBV9, with no clear D. The V and J ends lost 3 bases and 5 bases respectively, with 17 bases between them. This CDR3 region has 15 residues. Germline loops: CDR1 SGDLS, CDR2 YYNGEE. Combining the CDR3 with reference TRBV9 and TRBJ2-5 gives the whole variable domain DSGVTQTPKHLITATGQRVTLRCSPRSGDLSVYWYQQSLDQGLQFLIQYYNGEERAKGNILERFSAQQFPDLHSELNLSSLELGDSALYFCASSAGRVVWETQYFGPGTRLLVL.

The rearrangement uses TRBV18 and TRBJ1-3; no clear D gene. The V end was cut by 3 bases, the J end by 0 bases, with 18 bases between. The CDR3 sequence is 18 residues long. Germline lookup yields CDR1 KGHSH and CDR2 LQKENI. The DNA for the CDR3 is TGTGCCAGCTCACCTAGGCCCGACACCTCTTACTCTGGAAACACCATATATTTT. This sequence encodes CASSPRPDTSYSGNTIYF.

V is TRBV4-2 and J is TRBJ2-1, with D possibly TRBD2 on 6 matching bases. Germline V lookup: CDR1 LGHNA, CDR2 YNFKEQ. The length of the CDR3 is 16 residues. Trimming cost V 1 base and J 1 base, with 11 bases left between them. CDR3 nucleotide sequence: TGTGCCAGCAGCCAAGGCCATAGCGGTTCCTACAATGAGCAGTTCTTC. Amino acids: CASSQGHSGSYNEQFF.

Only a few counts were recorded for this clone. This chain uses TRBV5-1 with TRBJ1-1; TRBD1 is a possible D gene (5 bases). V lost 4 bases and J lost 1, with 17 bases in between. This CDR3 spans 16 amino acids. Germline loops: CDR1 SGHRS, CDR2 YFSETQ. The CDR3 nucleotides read TGCGCCAGCAGCCCTTATTTGGGGGGAGGGAACACTGAAGCTTTCTTT. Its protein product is CASSPYLGGGNTEAFF.

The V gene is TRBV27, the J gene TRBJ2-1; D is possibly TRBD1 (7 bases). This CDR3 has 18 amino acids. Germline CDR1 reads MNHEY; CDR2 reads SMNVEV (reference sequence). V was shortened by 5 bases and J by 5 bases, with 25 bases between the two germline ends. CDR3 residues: CASSPFVAEGAAHNEQFF. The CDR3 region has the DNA TGTGCCAGCAGTCCGTTCGTGGCGGAGGGGGCGGCCCACAATGAGCAGTTCTTC.

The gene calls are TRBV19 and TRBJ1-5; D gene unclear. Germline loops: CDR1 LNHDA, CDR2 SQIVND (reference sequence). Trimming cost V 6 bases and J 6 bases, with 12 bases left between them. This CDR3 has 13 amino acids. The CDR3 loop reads CASRPESFQPQHF. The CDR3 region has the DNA TGTGCCAGTAGGCCAGAGAGTTTTCAGCCCCAGCATTTT.

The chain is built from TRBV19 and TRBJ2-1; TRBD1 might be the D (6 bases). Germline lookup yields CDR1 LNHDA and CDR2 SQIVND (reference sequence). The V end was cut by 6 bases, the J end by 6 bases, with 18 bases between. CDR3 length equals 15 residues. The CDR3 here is CASSLQGNIFNEQFF. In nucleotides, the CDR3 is TGTGCCAGTAGCCTACAGGGAAATATCTTCAATGAGCAGTTCTTC.

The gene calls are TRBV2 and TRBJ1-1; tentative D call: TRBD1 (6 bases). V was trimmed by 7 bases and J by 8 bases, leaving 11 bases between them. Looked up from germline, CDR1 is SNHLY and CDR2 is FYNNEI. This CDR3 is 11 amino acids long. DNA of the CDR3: TGTGCCAGCATAAAGGACAGAGAAGCTTTCTTT. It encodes CASIKDREAFF.

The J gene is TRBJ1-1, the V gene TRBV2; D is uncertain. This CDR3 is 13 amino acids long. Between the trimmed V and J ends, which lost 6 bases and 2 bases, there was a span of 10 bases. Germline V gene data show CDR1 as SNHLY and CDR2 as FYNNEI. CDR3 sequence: CASRADVNTEAFF. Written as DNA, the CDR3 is TGTGCCAGCAGGGCAGACGTTAACACTGAAGCTTTCTTT.

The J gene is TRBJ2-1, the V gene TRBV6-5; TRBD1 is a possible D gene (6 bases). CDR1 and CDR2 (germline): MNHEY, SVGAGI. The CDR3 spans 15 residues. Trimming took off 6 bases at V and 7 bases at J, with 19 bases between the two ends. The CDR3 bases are TGTGCCAGCAGCCAAAATACAGGGTTTTTGAATGAGCAGTTCTTC. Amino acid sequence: CASSQNTGFLNEQFF.